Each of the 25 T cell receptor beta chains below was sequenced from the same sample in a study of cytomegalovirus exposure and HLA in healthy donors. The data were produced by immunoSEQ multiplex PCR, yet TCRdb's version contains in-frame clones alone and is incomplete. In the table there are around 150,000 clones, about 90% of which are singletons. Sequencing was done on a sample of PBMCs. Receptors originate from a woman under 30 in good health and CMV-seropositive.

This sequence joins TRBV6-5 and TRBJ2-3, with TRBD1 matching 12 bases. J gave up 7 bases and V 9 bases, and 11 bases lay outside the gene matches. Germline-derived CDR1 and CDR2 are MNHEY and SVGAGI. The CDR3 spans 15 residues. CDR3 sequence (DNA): TGTGCCAGTTCTTCACCGGGACAGGGGGCAAATACGCAGTATTTT. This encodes CASSSPGQGANTQYF.

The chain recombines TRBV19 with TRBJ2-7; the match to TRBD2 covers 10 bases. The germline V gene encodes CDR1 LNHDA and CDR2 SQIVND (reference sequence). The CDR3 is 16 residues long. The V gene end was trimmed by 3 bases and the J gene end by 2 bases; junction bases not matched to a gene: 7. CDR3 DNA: TGTGCCAGTAGTATGATGTGGACTAGCGGAACCTACGAGCAGTACTTC. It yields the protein CASSMMWTSGTYEQYF.

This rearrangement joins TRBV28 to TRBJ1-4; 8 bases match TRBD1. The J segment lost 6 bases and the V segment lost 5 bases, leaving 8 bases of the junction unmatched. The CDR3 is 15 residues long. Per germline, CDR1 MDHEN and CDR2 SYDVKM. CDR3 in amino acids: CASSGRTGIDEKLFF. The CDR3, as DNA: TGTGCCAGCAGTGGACGGACAGGGATAGATGAAAAACTGTTTTTT.

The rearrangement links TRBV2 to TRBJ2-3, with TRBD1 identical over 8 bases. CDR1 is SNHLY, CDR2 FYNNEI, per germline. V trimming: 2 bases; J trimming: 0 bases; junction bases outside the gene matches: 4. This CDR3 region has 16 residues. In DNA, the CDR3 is TGTGCCAGCAGTGAAAACAGGGGGTTAAGCACAGATACGCAGTATTTT. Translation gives CASSENRGLSTDTQYF.

The CDR3 DNA is TGTGCCAGCAGGAACAGGGGAAGCGGTGAAAAACTGTTTTTT. Protein sequence: CASRNRGSGEKLFF. The genes are TRBV6-6 and TRBJ1-4; 7 bases fit TRBD1. CDR3 length equals 14 residues. J gave up 7 bases and V 6 bases, and 8 bases lay outside the gene matches. Looked up from germline, CDR1 is MNHNY and CDR2 is SVGAGI (reference sequence).

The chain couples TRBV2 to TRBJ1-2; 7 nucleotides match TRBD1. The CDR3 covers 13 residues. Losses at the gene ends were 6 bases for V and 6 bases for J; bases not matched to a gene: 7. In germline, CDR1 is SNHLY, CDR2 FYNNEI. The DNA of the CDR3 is TGTGCCAGCAGAGCACAGGGGTACGATGGCTACACCTTC. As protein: CASRAQGYDGYTF.

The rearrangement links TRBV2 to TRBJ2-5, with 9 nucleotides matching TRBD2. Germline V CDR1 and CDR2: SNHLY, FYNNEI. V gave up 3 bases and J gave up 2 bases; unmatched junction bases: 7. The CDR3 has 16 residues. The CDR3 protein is CASSEAAGGLQETQYF. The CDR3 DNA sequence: TGTGCCAGCAGTGAGGCGGCGGGGGGGCTACAAGAGACCCAGTACTTC.

CDR3 nucleotides: TGCGCCAGCAGCGCCTGGGACAGGGGGTGGTACACAGATACGCAGTATTTT. Its translation: CASSAWDRGWYTDTQYF. The V and J genes are TRBV5-1 and TRBJ2-3; 11 nucleotides match TRBD1. Losses at the gene ends were 4 bases for V and 2 bases for J; bases not matched to a gene: 9. Germline-derived CDR1 and CDR2 are SGHRS and YFSETQ. This CDR3 contains 17 residues.

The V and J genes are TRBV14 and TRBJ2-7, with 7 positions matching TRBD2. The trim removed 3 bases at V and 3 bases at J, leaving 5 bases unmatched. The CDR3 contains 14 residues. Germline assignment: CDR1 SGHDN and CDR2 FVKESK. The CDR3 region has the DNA TGTGCCAGCAGCCAGCCGGGACTACTCTACGAGCAGTACTTC. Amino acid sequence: CASSQPGLLYEQYF. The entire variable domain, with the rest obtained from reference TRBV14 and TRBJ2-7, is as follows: EAGVTQFPSHSVIEKGQTVTLRCDPISGHDNLYWYRRVMGKEIKFLLHFVKESKQDESGMPNNRFLAERTGGTYSTLKVQPAELEDSGVYFCASSQPGLLYEQYFGPGTRLTVT.

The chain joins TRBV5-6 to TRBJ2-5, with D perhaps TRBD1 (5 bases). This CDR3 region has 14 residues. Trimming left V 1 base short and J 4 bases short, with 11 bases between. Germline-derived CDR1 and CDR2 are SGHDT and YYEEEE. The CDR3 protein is CASSLRGVGETQYF. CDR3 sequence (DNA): TGTGCCAGCAGCTTGAGGGGTGTAGGAGAGACCCAGTACTTC.

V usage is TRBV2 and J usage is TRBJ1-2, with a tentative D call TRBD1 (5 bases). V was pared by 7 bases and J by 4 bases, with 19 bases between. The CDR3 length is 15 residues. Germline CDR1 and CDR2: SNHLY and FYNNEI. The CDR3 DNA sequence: TGTGCCAGCAATGAGGAGGGGCGCGGCGTCTATGGCTACACCTTC. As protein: CASNEEGRGVYGYTF.

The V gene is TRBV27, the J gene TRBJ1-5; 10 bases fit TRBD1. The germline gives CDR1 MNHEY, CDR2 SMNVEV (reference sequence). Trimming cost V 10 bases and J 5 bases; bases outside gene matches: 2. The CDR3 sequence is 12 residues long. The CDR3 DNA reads TGTGCCACCGGGACAGGGGATCAGCCCCAGCATTTT. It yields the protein CATGTGDQPQHF.

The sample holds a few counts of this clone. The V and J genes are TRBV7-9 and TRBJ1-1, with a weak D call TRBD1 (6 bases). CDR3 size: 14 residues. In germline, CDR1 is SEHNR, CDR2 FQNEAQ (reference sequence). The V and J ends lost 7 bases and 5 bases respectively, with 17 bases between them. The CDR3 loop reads CASNRAEGRTEAFF. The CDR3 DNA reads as TGTGCCAGCAACAGGGCCGAGGGTCGGACTGAAGCTTTCTTT.

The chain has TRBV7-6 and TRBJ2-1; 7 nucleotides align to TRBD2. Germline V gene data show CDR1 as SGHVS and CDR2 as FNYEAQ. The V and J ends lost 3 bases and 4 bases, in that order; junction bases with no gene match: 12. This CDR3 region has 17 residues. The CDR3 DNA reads TGTGCCAGCAGCTTCGAGGGTATGGTAGCGGGTTACAATGAGCAGTTCTTC. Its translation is CASSFEGMVAGYNEQFF.

The CDR3 protein is CASWPGLATGELFF. The DNA for the CDR3 is TGTGCCAGCTGGCCGGGACTAGCGACCGGGGAGCTGTTTTTT. The chain couples TRBV5-4 to TRBJ2-2; TRBD2 matches at 10 bases. Germline lookup yields CDR1 SGHNT and CDR2 YYREEE (reference sequence). With V trimmed by 7 bases and J by 5 bases, 5 bases remained unmatched. The CDR3 extends over 14 amino acids.

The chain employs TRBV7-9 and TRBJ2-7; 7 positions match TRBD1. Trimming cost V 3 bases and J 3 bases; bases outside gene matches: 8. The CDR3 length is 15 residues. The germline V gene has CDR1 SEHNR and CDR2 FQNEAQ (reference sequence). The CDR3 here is CASSFQGTVNYEQYF. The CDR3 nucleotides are TGTGCCAGCAGCTTCCAGGGGACAGTAAACTACGAGCAGTACTTC.

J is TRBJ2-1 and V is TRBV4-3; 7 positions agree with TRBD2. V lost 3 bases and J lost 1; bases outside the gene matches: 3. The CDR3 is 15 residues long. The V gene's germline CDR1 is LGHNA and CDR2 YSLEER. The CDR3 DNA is TGCGCCAGCAGCCACCTAGCGGCATCCTACAATGAGCAGTTCTTC. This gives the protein CASSHLAASYNEQFF.

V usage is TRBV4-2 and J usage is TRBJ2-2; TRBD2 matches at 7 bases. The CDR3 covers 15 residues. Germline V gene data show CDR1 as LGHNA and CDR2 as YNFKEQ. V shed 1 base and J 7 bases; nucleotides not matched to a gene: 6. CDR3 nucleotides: TGTGCCAGCAGCCAAGGACTAGCTCGGGACGGGGAGCTGTTTTTT. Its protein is CASSQGLARDGELFF.

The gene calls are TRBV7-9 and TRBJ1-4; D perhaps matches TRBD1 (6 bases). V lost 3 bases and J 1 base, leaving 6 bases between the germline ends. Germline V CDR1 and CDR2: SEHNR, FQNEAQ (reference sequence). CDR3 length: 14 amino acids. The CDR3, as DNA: TGTGCCAGCAGCTTGGACAGAACTAATGAAAAACTGTTTTTT. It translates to CASSLDRTNEKLFF.

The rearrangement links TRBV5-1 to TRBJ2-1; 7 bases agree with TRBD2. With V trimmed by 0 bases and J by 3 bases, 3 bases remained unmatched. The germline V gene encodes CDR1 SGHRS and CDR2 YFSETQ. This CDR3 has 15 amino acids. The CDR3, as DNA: TGCGCCAGCAGCTTGGTTCCTAGCGGCTACAATGAGCAGTTCTTC. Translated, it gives CASSLVPSGYNEQFF.

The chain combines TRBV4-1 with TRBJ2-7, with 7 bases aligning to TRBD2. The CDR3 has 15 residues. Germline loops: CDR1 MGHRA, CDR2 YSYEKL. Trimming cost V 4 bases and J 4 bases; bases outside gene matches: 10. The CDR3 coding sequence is TGCGCCAGCAGCCCGCCCGGGACTACCTCTTACGAGCAGTACTTC. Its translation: CASSPPGTTSYEQYF.

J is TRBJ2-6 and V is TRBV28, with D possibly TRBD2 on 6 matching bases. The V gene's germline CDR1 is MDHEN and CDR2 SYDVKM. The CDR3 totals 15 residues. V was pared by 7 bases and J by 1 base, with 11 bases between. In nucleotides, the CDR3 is TGTGCCAGCACCCACGGGGGTTCTGGGGCCAACGTCCTGACTTTC. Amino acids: CASTHGGSGANVLTF.

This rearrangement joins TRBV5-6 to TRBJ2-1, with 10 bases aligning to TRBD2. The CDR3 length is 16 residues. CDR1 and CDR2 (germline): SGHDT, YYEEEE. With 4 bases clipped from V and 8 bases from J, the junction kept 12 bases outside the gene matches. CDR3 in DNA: TGTGCCAGCAGCCGAAGGGGGACTAGCGTTTTCCATGAGCAGTTCTTC. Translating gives CASSRRGTSVFHEQFF.

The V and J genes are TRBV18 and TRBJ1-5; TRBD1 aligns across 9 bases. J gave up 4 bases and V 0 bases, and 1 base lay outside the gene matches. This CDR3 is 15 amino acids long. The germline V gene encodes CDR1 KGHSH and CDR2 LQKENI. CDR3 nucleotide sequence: TGTGCCAGCTCACCACCGACAGGGGGGAATCAGCCCCAGCATTTT. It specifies CASSPPTGGNQPQHF.

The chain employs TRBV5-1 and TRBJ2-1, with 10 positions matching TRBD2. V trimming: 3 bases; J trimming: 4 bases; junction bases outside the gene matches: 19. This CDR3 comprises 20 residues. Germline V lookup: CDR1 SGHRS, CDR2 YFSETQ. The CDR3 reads CASSSTSQSGGAVRYNEQFF. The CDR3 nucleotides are TGCGCCAGCAGCTCTACTTCACAAAGCGGGGGGGCCGTGAGGTACAATGAGCAGTTCTTC.